This TCR beta chain was recovered during a study of shared clonotypes between healthy human individuals. General study points: The sampled material consisted only of blood, and tissue repertoires are likely to differ.

Concerning this clone: The antigen is not known.

Germline CDR1 and CDR2: GTSNPN and SVGIG (reference sequence). Trimming took off 4 bases at V and 0 bases at J, with 21 bases between the two ends. The CDR3 is 17 amino acids. Clones were sequenced by immunoSEQ multiplex PCR, and TCRdb holds only the in-frame ones, with some missing. This sample has 730,000 or so clones, with less than 80% found just once. This clonotype was sampled from a woman in her 30s in good health. Sample: memory CD4+ T cells sorted from blood. Subset of the sample: CD45RA-negative fraction. The chain couples TRBV30 to TRBJ1-1; D is unresolved. The CDR3 DNA follows: TGTGCCTGGACCGCTGGGCCTTACTTTTACATGAACACTGAAGCTTTCTTT. Translation: CAWTAGPYFYMNTEAFF.